The T cell receptor (beta chain) described here comes from a study of T cells in narcolepsy. Findings of the study overall: Healthy controls reportedly lacked the autoreactive clonotypes serially found in patients' blood. Some memory CD4+ repertoires had no autoreactive clone sequences.

Comments on this clone: What it binds is unknown.

Method: immunoSEQ multiplex PCR; TCRdb's copy keeps in-frame clones and lacks some. The table records 11,000 or so clones, around 94% of them present only once. The CDR3 contains 15 residues. Germline lookup yields CDR1 SGHRS and CDR2 YFSETQ. With 0 bases clipped from V and 3 bases from J, the junction kept 5 bases outside the gene matches. Sample: CD45RA- memory CD4+ T cells from PBMCs. The sequence came from a human donor with narcolepsy. The chain is built from TRBV5-1 and TRBJ1-2, with TRBD1 identical over 7 bases. The CDR3 DNA sequence: TGCGCCAGCAGCTTGGAGTCAGGGGGTGACTATGGCTACACCTTC. The encoded protein is CASSLESGGDYGYTF. Full variable domain (outside the CDR3, taken from reference TRBV5-1 and TRBJ1-2): KAGVTQTPRYLIKTRGQQVTLSCSPISGHRSVSWYQQTPGQGLQFLFEYFSETQRNKGNFPGRFSGRQFSNSRSEMNVSTLELGDSALYLCASSLESGGDYGYTFGSGTRLTVV.